What follows are 23 T cell receptor beta chains derived from one specimen sequenced in a study of control samples from healthy donors and cancer patients. The data were produced by immunoSEQ multiplex PCR, yet TCRdb's version contains in-frame clones alone and is incomplete. Among 130,000 to 150,000 clones listed, more than 85% were seen once. Sequenced material: blood. The receptors were sampled from a woman under 40 in good health.

This clone came up once. The genes are TRBV24-1 and TRBJ1-2, with 9 positions matching TRBD1. The CDR3 consists of 15 residues. Germline CDR1 and CDR2: KGHDR and SFDVKD. V trimming: 4 bases; J trimming: 2 bases; junction bases outside the gene matches: 4. The chain's CDR3 is CATSDRGTGNYGYTF. As DNA, the CDR3 is TGTGCCACCAGTGACCGCGGGACAGGGAACTATGGCTACACCTTC.

This clone came up a few times. The gene calls are TRBV7-9 and TRBJ2-2; the D gene is possibly TRBD2 (6 bases). The CDR3 extends over 14 amino acids. Germline CDR1 reads SEHNR; CDR2 reads FQNEAQ (reference sequence). The V gene lost 2 bases and the J gene lost 6 bases, with 10 bases spanning the gap. The CDR3, as DNA: TGTGCCAGCAGCTTAATCCGCGGGGCCGGGGAGCTGTTTTTT. Residues: CASSLIRGAGELFF.

This clone showed up just once. This chain links TRBV12-3 or TRBV12-4 with TRBJ2-5; D tentatively fits TRBD1 or TRBD2 (5 bases each). The CDR3 runs to 13 residues. The ends were cut back, 5 bases at V and 5 bases at J, with 12 bases in the middle. CDR3 DNA sequence: TGTGCCAGCAGTCGCAGGGAGTACGAGACCCAGTACTTC. Its protein is CASSRREYETQYF.

The chain is built from TRBV11-2 and TRBJ1-4; TRBD1 might be the D (5 bases). The CDR3 sequence is 16 residues long. Germline-derived CDR1 and CDR2 are SGHAT and FQNNGV. With 1 base removed from V and 8 bases from J, the gap between germline ends came to 17 bases. CDR3 coding DNA: TGTGCCAGCAGCTTAGTTGTTCCGCAGGGAGAAGAAAAACTGTTTTTT. Its protein is CASSLVVPQGEEKLFF.

This clone was seen only a few times. The sample has other DNA sequences that encode this CDR3 too. This chain uses TRBV5-1 with TRBJ2-1, with D unclear. With 0 bases removed from V and 3 bases from J, the gap between germline ends came to 4 bases. From germline, CDR1 is SGHRS and CDR2 YFSETQ. The CDR3 loop spans 13 amino acids. The CDR3 loop reads CASSLDSYNEQFF. In nucleotides, the CDR3 is TGCGCCAGCAGCTTGGACAGCTACAATGAGCAGTTCTTC. Supplemented by reference TRBV5-1 and TRBJ2-1, the full variable domain reads KAGVTQTPRYLIKTRGQQVTLSCSPISGHRSVSWYQQTPGQGLQFLFEYFSETQRNKGNFPGRFSGRQFSNSRSEMNVSTLELGDSALYLCASSLDSYNEQFFGPGTRLTVL.

The V call is TRBV19, the J call TRBJ1-1; 7 positions match TRBD1. CDR1 is LNHDA and CDR2 is SQIVND in the germline V gene (reference sequence). CDR3 size: 17 residues. After removal of 3 bases from V and 0 bases from J, the junction contained 10 bases not matched to a gene. CDR3 protein: CASSMLRTGAMNTEAFF. The CDR3 DNA sequence: TGTGCCAGTAGTATGCTTAGGACAGGAGCAATGAACACTGAAGCTTTCTTT.

Concerning this clone: Other nucleotide sequences from this sample produce the same CDR3. The genes are TRBV7-8 and TRBJ2-7; D is uncertain. Germline V lookup: CDR1 SGHVS, CDR2 FQNEAQ. This CDR3 contains 11 residues. The V and J ends lost 2 bases and 3 bases respectively, with 2 bases between them. The CDR3 here is CASSLSYEQYF. The CDR3 DNA follows: TGTGCCAGCAGCTTAAGCTACGAGCAGTACTTC.

The gene calls are TRBV30 and TRBJ2-5, with TRBD1 matching over 7 bases. Germline V gives CDR1 GTSNPN, CDR2 SVGIG (reference sequence). The CDR3 loop spans 12 amino acids. Trimming removed 2 bases from V and 5 bases from J; junction bases left unmatched: 2. CDR3 loop: CAWSPTGETQYF. CDR3 bases: TGTGCCTGGAGTCCGACAGGGGAGACCCAGTACTTC.

The chain has TRBV2 and TRBJ1-4; D not resolved. Germline lookup yields CDR1 SNHLY and CDR2 FYNNEI. The CDR3 consists of 15 residues. Trimming removed 7 bases from V and 6 bases from J, with 18 bases in between. This CDR3 reads CASNPAALHHEKLFF. CDR3 sequence (DNA): TGTGCCAGCAACCCGGCGGCCTTACATCATGAAAAACTGTTTTTT.

The genes are TRBV30 and TRBJ2-2; 9 bases agree with TRBD2. After removal of 6 bases from V and 6 bases from J, the junction contained 11 bases not matched to a gene. Germline V lookup: CDR1 GTSNPN, CDR2 SVGIG (reference sequence). This CDR3 spans 15 amino acids. CDR3 residues: CACSRTSVTAGELFF. Here the CDR3 DNA reads TGTGCCTGCAGCCGGACTAGCGTGACTGCCGGGGAGCTGTTTTTT.

This chain uses TRBV3-1 (or the pseudogene TRBV3-2) with TRBJ1-5; 8 nucleotides align to TRBD1. The CDR3 length is 14 residues. The germline CDR1 and CDR2 sequences are LGHDT and YNNKEL (reference sequence). J lost 4 bases, V lost 5 bases, and 4 bases had no gene match. The CDR3 region has the DNA TGTGCCAGCAGCGAAACAGGGGGAAATCAGCCCCAGCATTTT. It specifies CASSETGGNQPQHF.

This chain joins TRBV6-6 and TRBJ1-4, with TRBD1 matching 12 bases. The CDR3 runs to 18 residues. Germline V gives CDR1 MNHNY, CDR2 SVGAGI (reference sequence). V was clipped by 5 bases and J by 8 bases; unmatched bases: 15. In DNA, the CDR3 is TGTGCCAGCAGTCATAACGGGACAGGGGGCATGATGGGCGAAAAACTGTTTTTT. Translation: CASSHNGTGGMMGEKLFF.

V is TRBV2 and J is TRBJ2-1; maybe TRBD2 (6 bases). Germline CDR1 is SNHLY and CDR2 is FYNNEI. The CDR3 consists of 16 residues. V shed 6 bases and J shed 0 bases, with 15 bases lying between them. The CDR3 protein is CASSVLRDFSYNEQFF. The CDR3 DNA reads as TGTGCCAGCAGCGTACTTCGGGACTTCTCCTACAATGAGCAGTTCTTC. Full variable domain (rest looked up from reference TRBV2 and TRBJ2-1): EPEVTQTPSHQVTQMGQEVILRCVPISNHLYFYWYRQILGQKVEFLVSFYNNEISEKSEIFDDQFSVERPDGSNFTLKIRSTKLEDSAMYFCASSVLRDFSYNEQFFGPGTRLTVL.

V is TRBV28 and J is TRBJ2-3; 7 bases align to TRBD2. In germline, CDR1 is MDHEN, CDR2 SYDVKM. V lost 3 bases and J lost 6; bases outside the gene matches: 6. The CDR3 consists of 14 residues. CDR3 in amino acids: CASSLEREGDTQYF. The CDR3 DNA follows: TGTGCCAGCAGTTTGGAGCGGGAAGGTGATACGCAGTATTTT.

The rearrangement uses TRBV27 and TRBJ1-1; D unclear. The germline V gene has CDR1 MNHEY and CDR2 SMNVEV (reference sequence). The V gene lost 8 bases and the J gene lost 1 base, with 11 bases spanning the gap. This CDR3 is built from 13 residues. CDR3 in amino acids: CASCPGKNTEAFF. CDR3 sequence (DNA): TGTGCCAGCTGCCCTGGCAAGAACACTGAAGCTTTCTTT.

The chain uses TRBV6-1 and TRBJ2-1; D call uncertain. The CDR3 covers 11 residues. V was pared by 1 base and J by 15 bases, with 10 bases between. In germline, CDR1 is MNHNS, CDR2 SASEGT. The CDR3 is CASSEGASPFF. CDR3 coding DNA: TGTGCCAGCAGTGAAGGGGCCTCGCCGTTCTTC.

In its sample, this clone was seen once. The CDR3 nucleotides read TGTGCCAGCAGTGACTCTAACTCTGGGGCCAACGTCCTGACTTTC. Residues: CASSDSNSGANVLTF. The gene calls are TRBV28 and TRBJ2-6; D gene ambiguous. V lost 5 bases, J lost 0 bases, and 8 bases lay in between. The CDR3 is 15 residues long. CDR1 is MDHEN, CDR2 SYDVKM, per germline.

The CDR3 nucleotides read TGTGCCAGCAGCTTAGCCTCCAGCGGAACCTACAATGAGCAGTTCTTC. It encodes CASSLASSGTYNEQFF. The rearrangement links TRBV7-2 to TRBJ2-1; the D gene is possibly TRBD2 (5 bases). The germline V gene has CDR1 SGHTA and CDR2 FQGNSA. Trimming stripped 0 bases from V and 2 bases from J, with 11 bases between. The CDR3 has 16 residues. Filled out from reference TRBV7-2 and TRBJ2-1, the complete variable domain reads GAGVSQSPSNKVTEKGKDVELRCDPISGHTALYWYRQSLGQGLEFLIYFQGNSAPDKSGLPSDRFSAERTGGSVSTLTIQRTQQEDSAVYLCASSLASSGTYNEQFFGPGTRLTVL.

This clone has just one count. CDR3 sequence: CASSPGSKGQETQYF. In DNA, the CDR3 is TGTGCCAGCAGCCCAGGAAGCAAAGGGCAAGAGACCCAGTACTTC. The chain carries TRBV11-2 and TRBJ2-5; D call uncertain. V lost 5 bases, J lost 2 bases, and 15 bases lay in between. The CDR3 spans 15 residues. Germline V gene sequence: CDR1 SGHAT, CDR2 FQNNGV.

This clone has more than one count but fewer than ten. This chain links TRBV4-2 with TRBJ1-6; 8 bases are shared with TRBD1. Germline values: CDR1 LGHNA, CDR2 YNFKEQ. With V trimmed by 6 bases and J by 8 bases, 12 bases remained unmatched. CDR3 length: 16 amino acids. CDR3 protein: CASREVDRGNDSPLHF. The CDR3 nucleotides read TGTGCCAGCAGGGAGGTCGACAGGGGAAACGATTCACCCCTCCACTTT.

This chain links TRBV7-2 with TRBJ2-1; D is ambiguous. From germline, CDR1 is SGHTA and CDR2 FQGNSA. The CDR3 is 13 amino acids. V lost 4 bases and J lost 9, with 13 bases in between. In DNA form, the CDR3 reads TGTGCCAGCAGCTCAGGAGTTCAGAGTGAGCAGTTCTTC. Protein: CASSSGVQSEQFF.

The V call is TRBV5-6, the J call TRBJ2-2, with no clear D. The V gene's germline CDR1 is SGHDT and CDR2 YYEEEE. Trimming cost V 0 bases and J 5 bases, with 5 bases left between them. The CDR3 consists of 13 residues. The CDR3 nucleotides read TGTGCCAGCAGCTTGGCGGTAACCGGGGAGCTGTTTTTT. Translating it yields CASSLAVTGELFF.

The V call is TRBV28, the J call TRBJ2-4, with D unclear. Trimming stripped 5 bases from V and 0 bases from J, with 11 bases between. Germline V CDR1 and CDR2: MDHEN, SYDVKM. There are 15 residues in the CDR3. Written as DNA, the CDR3 is TGTGCCAGCAGTCCTCCGAGGCGAGCCAAAAACATTCAGTACTTC. Amino acid sequence: CASSPPRRAKNIQYF.